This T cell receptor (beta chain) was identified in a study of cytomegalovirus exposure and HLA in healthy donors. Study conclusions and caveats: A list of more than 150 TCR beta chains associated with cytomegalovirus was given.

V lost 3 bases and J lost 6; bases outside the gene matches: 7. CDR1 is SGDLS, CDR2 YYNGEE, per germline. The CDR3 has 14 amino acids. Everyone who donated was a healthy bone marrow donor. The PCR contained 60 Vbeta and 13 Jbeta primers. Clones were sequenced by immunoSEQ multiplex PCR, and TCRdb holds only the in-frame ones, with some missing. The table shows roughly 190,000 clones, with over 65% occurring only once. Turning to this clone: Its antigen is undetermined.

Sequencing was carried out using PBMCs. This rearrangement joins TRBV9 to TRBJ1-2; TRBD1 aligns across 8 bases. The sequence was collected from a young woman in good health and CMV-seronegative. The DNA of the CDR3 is TGTGCCAGCAGCGGTCAGGGGGCTACCGATGGCTACACCTTC. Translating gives CASSGQGATDGYTF.